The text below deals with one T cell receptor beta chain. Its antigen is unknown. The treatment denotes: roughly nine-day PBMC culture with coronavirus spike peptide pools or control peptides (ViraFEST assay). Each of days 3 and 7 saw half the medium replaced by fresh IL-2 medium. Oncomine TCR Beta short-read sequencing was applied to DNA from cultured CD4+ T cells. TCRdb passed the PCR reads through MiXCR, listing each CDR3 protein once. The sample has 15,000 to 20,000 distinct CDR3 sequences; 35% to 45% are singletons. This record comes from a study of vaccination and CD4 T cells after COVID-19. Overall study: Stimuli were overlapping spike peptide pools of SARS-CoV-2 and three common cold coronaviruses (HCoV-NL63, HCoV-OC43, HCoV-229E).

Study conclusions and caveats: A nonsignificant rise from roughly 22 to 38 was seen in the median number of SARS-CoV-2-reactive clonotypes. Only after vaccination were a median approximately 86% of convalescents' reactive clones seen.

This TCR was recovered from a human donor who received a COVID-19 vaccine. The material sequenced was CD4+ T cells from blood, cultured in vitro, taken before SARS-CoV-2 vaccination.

The CDR3 DNA reads as TGCGCCAGCAGCTTGATTACTGGGACGGGCGGAGGCTACACCTTC. It translates to CASSLITGTGGGYTF. The chain links TRBV5-1 to TRBJ1-2, with D possibly TRBD1 on 5 matching bases. Germline values: CDR1 SGHRS, CDR2 YFSETQ. V lost 1 base and J 8 bases, leaving 18 bases between the germline ends. The CDR3 consists of 15 residues.